These 31 T cell receptor beta chains share one sample of origin, sequenced in a study of shared clonotypes between healthy human individuals. Sequencing was performed with immunoSEQ multiplex PCR; in TCRdb, only in-frame clones are kept and a portion is missing. There are under 2,500,000 clones in the sample; 90% to 96% occur only once, and approximately 0.13% lies in the top ten. The sample consisted of naive CD4+ T cells sorted from blood. Described subset: CD45RA+ positively selected. These receptors originate from a man aged 18 to 29 in good health.

The chain has TRBV9 and TRBJ1-3; TRBD1 aligns across 8 bases. The CDR3 contains 16 residues. Trimming took 3 bases from V and 1 from J; bases not matched to a gene: 6. Germline V CDR1 and CDR2: SGDLS, YYNGEE. This CDR3 is CASSGRTGWSGNTIYF. CDR3 DNA sequence: TGTGCCAGCAGCGGGCGGACAGGGTGGTCTGGAAACACCATATATTTT.

The V call is TRBV5-1, the J call TRBJ1-1; unclear D gene. This CDR3 contains 13 residues. V gave up 4 bases and J gave up 3 bases, with 10 bases separating them. Germline V gives CDR1 SGHRS, CDR2 YFSETQ. The CDR3: CASSPREDTEAFF. DNA for the CDR3: TGCGCCAGCAGCCCCCGGGAGGACACTGAAGCTTTCTTT.

The chain employs TRBV7-9 and TRBJ1-6, with TRBD1 as a possible D gene (5 bases). Germline V gives CDR1 SEHNR, CDR2 FQNEAQ (reference sequence). The CDR3 totals 14 residues. Trimming left V 2 bases short and J 10 bases short, with 12 bases between. For the CDR3, the DNA is TGTGCCAGCAGCTTAAAAGGGGCGGGCTCACCCCTCCACTTT. It encodes CASSLKGAGSPLHF.

The chain recombines TRBV2 with TRBJ2-6, with 7 bases matching TRBD1. The CDR3 runs to 18 residues. Trimming at V came to 6 bases and at J to 0 bases, leaving 11 bases not matched to a gene. Per the germline V gene, CDR1 is SNHLY and CDR2 is FYNNEI. The DNA for the CDR3 is TGTGCCAGCAGATATTTGGGACAGAAAAGCTCTGGGGCCAACGTCCTGACTTTC. Translating gives CASRYLGQKSSGANVLTF.

V usage is TRBV4-1 and J usage is TRBJ2-7; perhaps TRBD1 as D (6 bases). Trimming took off 3 bases at V and 2 bases at J, with 17 bases between the two ends. The length of the CDR3 is 16 residues. From germline, CDR1 is MGHRA and CDR2 YSYEKL. CDR3 loop: CASSQGPSRGTYEQYF. The CDR3 region has the DNA TGCGCCAGCAGCCAGGGCCCTAGCAGGGGTACCTACGAGCAGTACTTC.

V usage is TRBV14 and J usage is TRBJ2-3, with D possibly TRBD2 on 6 matching bases. V lost 4 bases and J 0 bases, leaving 14 bases between the germline ends. Germline loops: CDR1 SGHDN, CDR2 FVKESK. The CDR3 extends over 16 amino acids. The CDR3 protein is CASSPSVLASTDTQYF. The CDR3 nucleotides are TGTGCCAGCAGCCCTTCTGTTCTAGCGAGCACAGATACGCAGTATTTT.

V is TRBV19 and J is TRBJ2-1; TRBD1 agrees at 10 bases. J was trimmed by 1 base and V by 8 bases; bases with no gene match: 8. Germline CDR1 reads LNHDA; CDR2 reads SQIVND (reference sequence). This CDR3 is built from 16 residues. In DNA form, the CDR3 reads TGTGCCAGTGAGTCTTTGGGACAGGGGTCCTACAATGAGCAGTTCTTC. This codes for CASESLGQGSYNEQFF.

Comments on this clone: Other DNA sequences of this sample code for an identical CDR3. This chain connects TRBV2 to TRBJ1-5; possibly TRBD1 for D (5 bases). The CDR3 extends over 14 amino acids. Trimming took 3 bases from V and 1 from J, leaving 7 bases between them. Germline V gene lookup returns CDR1 SNHLY and CDR2 FYNNEI. This CDR3 reads CASSDRGSNQPQHF. In DNA form, the CDR3 reads TGTGCCAGCAGTGACCGGGGGAGCAATCAGCCCCAGCATTTT.

V and J are TRBV2 and TRBJ2-3; tentative D call: TRBD1 (6 bases). Trimming took off 6 bases at V and 1 base at J, with 11 bases between the two ends. The CDR3 extends over 14 amino acids. Per germline, CDR1 SNHLY and CDR2 FYNNEI. This CDR3 reads CASRPRQGTDTQYF. The CDR3 bases are TGTGCCAGCAGACCTAGACAGGGCACAGATACGCAGTATTTT.

The count of this clone is one. The V and J genes are TRBV11-2 and TRBJ1-5, with 11 bases that match TRBD1. The CDR3 contains 14 residues. Germline CDR1 is SGHAT and CDR2 is FQNNGV. The ends lost 5 bases at V and 6 bases at J; junction bases unmatched: 3. The CDR3 bases are TGTGCCAGCAGCCCCGGGACAGGGGGTCAGCCCCAGCATTTT. Its protein product is CASSPGTGGQPQHF.

The chain combines TRBV6-5 with TRBJ2-7, with a possible D match to TRBD1 (6 bases). Germline V gives CDR1 MNHEY, CDR2 SVGAGI. The V gene lost 5 bases and the J gene lost 9 bases, with 20 bases spanning the gap. The CDR3 covers 14 residues. Here the CDR3 DNA reads TGTGCCAGCAGTGACTTGACAGGCTCTCGGTGGCAGTACTTC. Amino acid sequence: CASSDLTGSRWQYF.

J is TRBJ2-5 and V is TRBV7-2; no definite D call. The germline V gene has CDR1 SGHTA and CDR2 FQGNSA. V was pared by 1 base and J by 4 bases, with 7 bases between. The CDR3 consists of 13 residues. CDR3 DNA sequence: TGTGCCAGCAGCTTAGTGGACGGAGAGACCCAGTACTTC. Translating it yields CASSLVDGETQYF.

This chain links TRBV5-1 with TRBJ1-1; TRBD1 aligns across 8 bases. The J segment lost 5 bases and the V segment lost 0 bases, leaving 6 bases of the junction unmatched. This CDR3 is 15 amino acids long. Germline assignment: CDR1 SGHRS and CDR2 YFSETQ. The CDR3 DNA reads as TGCGCCAGCAGCTTGGCCCGACAGGGGAGGACTGAAGCTTTCTTT. Its protein is CASSLARQGRTEAFF.

V and J are TRBV4-3 and TRBJ2-3; 7 bases map to TRBD2. CDR3 length: 19 amino acids. Per germline, CDR1 LGHNA and CDR2 YSLEER. Trimming removed 0 bases from V and 2 bases from J; junction bases left unmatched: 14. CDR3 amino acids: CASSQDWGGSKAVTDTQYF. CDR3 bases: TGCGCCAGCAGCCAAGACTGGGGCGGGAGTAAGGCGGTCACAGATACGCAGTATTTT.

The CDR3 coding sequence is TGTGCCAGCAGCTTAGGGGTCAGTCGGCACCCGTTCTTC. It specifies CASSLGVSRHPFF. The J gene is TRBJ2-1, the V gene TRBV7-2, with D uncertain. Trimming took off 1 base at V and 15 bases at J, with 16 bases between the two ends. Germline V gene lookup returns CDR1 SGHTA and CDR2 FQGNSA. This CDR3 region has 13 residues.

The gene calls are TRBV5-1 and TRBJ1-6; a weak D match, TRBD1 (5 bases). From germline, CDR1 is SGHRS and CDR2 YFSETQ. This CDR3 is built from 15 residues. Trimming cost V 1 base and J 10 bases, with 15 bases left between them. In nucleotides, the CDR3 is TGCGCCAGCAGCTTGACTATTCAGGGTGAATCACCCCTCCACTTT. Translated: CASSLTIQGESPLHF.

Points on this clone: The same CDR3 is also encoded by other DNA sequences in this sample. The rearrangement uses TRBV6-6 and TRBJ1-1; D is uncertain. The V end lost 2 bases, the J end lost 1 base, and 5 bases lay between the germline ends. The CDR3 is made up of 13 amino acids. Germline V lookup: CDR1 MNHNY, CDR2 SVGAGI (reference sequence). The CDR3 reads CASSYAENTEAFF. As DNA, the CDR3 is TGTGCCAGCAGTTACGCGGAGAACACTGAAGCTTTCTTT.

This chain links TRBV27 with TRBJ1-6, with D unclear. Trimming shortened V by 6 bases and J by 7 bases, and 13 bases separated the two germline ends. The CDR3 has 14 amino acids. The germline CDR1 and CDR2 sequences are MNHEY and SMNVEV (reference sequence). This chain's CDR3 is CASSLLGENSPLHF. For the CDR3, the DNA is TGTGCCAGCAGCCTTCTGGGCGAAAATTCACCCCTCCACTTT.

The gene calls are TRBV6-1 and TRBJ1-5; TRBD1 is a possible D gene (6 bases). V lost 3 bases and J lost 4, with 13 bases in between. The CDR3 length is 15 residues. Germline-derived CDR1 and CDR2 are MNHNS and SASEGT. CDR3 nucleotide sequence: TGTGCCAGCAGTGAGCAGGGGCGCGGAAATCAGCCCCAGCATTTT. Translation gives CASSEQGRGNQPQHF.

The chain is built from TRBV15 and TRBJ1-1; TRBD1 aligns across 8 bases. CDR3 size: 15 residues. The germline V gene encodes CDR1 LNHNV and CDR2 YYDKDF (reference sequence). CDR3 nucleotide sequence: TGTGTGAGGGGAGACAGGGGACCCTCCCACGGTGAAGCTTTCTTT. Translated, it gives CVRGDRGPSHGEAFF. Together with reference TRBV15 and TRBJ1-1, the CDR3 gives the full variable domain: DAMVIQNPRYQVTQFGKPVTLSCSQTLNHNVMYWYQQKSSQAPKLLFHYYDKDFNNEADTPDNFQSRRPNTSFCFLDIRSPGLGDTAMYLCVRGDRGPSHGEAFFGQGTRLTVV.

The chain recombines TRBV6-4 with TRBJ1-6; no definite D call. Trimming left V 4 bases short and J 0 bases short, with 16 bases between. Germline assignment: CDR1 MRHNA and CDR2 SNTAGT. The CDR3 has 18 residues. CDR3 DNA: TGTGCCAGCAGTGTCCCCCCGTCGGATAGCTCCTATAATTCACCCCTCCACTTT. Protein product: CASSVPPSDSSYNSPLHF.

The chain is built from TRBV6-6 and TRBJ1-1; D call uncertain. Trimming cost V 7 bases and J 1 base, with 10 bases left between them. Germline V gives CDR1 MNHNY, CDR2 SVGAGI (reference sequence). The CDR3 covers 13 residues. The DNA of the CDR3 is TGTGCCAGCATCCAAGCCCCGAACACTGAAGCTTTCTTT. Translation: CASIQAPNTEAFF.

The genes are TRBV19 and TRBJ1-2; 9 bases match TRBD1. V gave up 4 bases and J gave up 2 bases; unmatched junction bases: 11. The germline V gene has CDR1 LNHDA and CDR2 SQIVND (reference sequence). The length of the CDR3 is 17 residues. The CDR3 bases are TGTGCCAGTAGTAGACCCCCCGGGACAGGGATCAACTATGGCTACACCTTC. Amino acid sequence: CASSRPPGTGINYGYTF. The whole variable domain, remainder taken from reference TRBV19 and TRBJ1-2, is DGGITQSPKYLFRKEGQNVTLSCEQNLNHDAMYWYRQDPGQGLRLIYYSQIVNDFQKGDIAEGYSVSREKKESFPLTVTSAQKNPTAFYLCASSRPPGTGINYGYTFGSGTRLTVV.

This chain joins TRBV6-1 and TRBJ1-2; 12 bases are a match to TRBD1. The CDR3 is 15 amino acids. The V segment lost 4 bases and the J segment 7 bases; nucleotides outside the gene matches: 7. Germline loops: CDR1 MNHNS, CDR2 SASEGT. CDR3 DNA sequence: TGTGCCAGCAGTGTGGGGACAGGGGGCAGGGGTGGCTACACCTTC. Protein sequence: CASSVGTGGRGGYTF.

The chain uses TRBV5-1 and TRBJ2-4, with D maybe TRBD2 (7 bases). The CDR3 covers 14 residues. The V end was cut by 7 bases, the J end by 3 bases, with 14 bases between. Germline V gives CDR1 SGHRS, CDR2 YFSETQ. In nucleotides, the CDR3 is TGCGCCAGCGGGGAGGGGGACAACAAAAACATTCAGTACTTC. The encoded protein is CASGEGDNKNIQYF.

This chain joins TRBV30 and TRBJ1-2, with D possibly TRBD1 on 6 matching bases. The germline V and J ends were trimmed by 4 bases and 8 bases, with 14 bases remaining between them. This CDR3 spans 12 amino acids. Germline CDR1 reads GTSNPN; CDR2 reads SVGIG (reference sequence). The CDR3 spells CAWTQQGEGYTF. CDR3 in DNA: TGTGCCTGGACCCAACAGGGAGAGGGCTACACCTTC.

The chain uses TRBV5-4 and TRBJ2-3, with 9 bases lining up with TRBD2. Germline-derived CDR1 and CDR2 are SGHNT and YYREEE (reference sequence). The V gene end was trimmed by 4 bases and the J gene end by 10 bases; junction bases not matched to a gene: 7. There are 13 residues in the CDR3. The CDR3 spells CASSVAGGEAQYF. The CDR3 nucleotides read TGTGCCAGCAGCGTCGCGGGGGGGGAAGCGCAGTATTTT.

Concerning this clone: The sample carries other DNA sequences with the same CDR3. The rearrangement links TRBV20-1 to TRBJ1-1; D gene unclear. The CDR3 is 11 amino acids. V lost 5 bases and J 5 bases, leaving 9 bases between the germline ends. The V gene's germline CDR1 is DFQATT and CDR2 SNEGSKA (reference sequence). The CDR3 reads CSASEGTEAFF. As DNA, the CDR3 is TGCAGTGCTTCCGAGGGTACTGAAGCTTTCTTT.

The rearrangement links TRBV5-4 to TRBJ1-1; D gene unclear. The V gene lost 0 bases and the J gene lost 8 bases, with 8 bases spanning the gap. Germline loops: CDR1 SGHNT, CDR2 YYREEE (reference sequence). The length of the CDR3 is 12 residues. CDR3 DNA: TGTGCCAGCAGCTTGGGGATGACAGAAGCTTTCTTT. It specifies CASSLGMTEAFF.

The chain couples TRBV9 to TRBJ1-3; D may be TRBD1 (5 bases). V lost 0 bases to trimming and J lost 0 bases, with 7 bases between them. From germline, CDR1 is SGDLS and CDR2 YYNGEE. The CDR3 runs to 15 residues. The CDR3 bases are TGTGCCAGCAGCGTAGTAGACAGCTCTGGAAACACCATATATTTT. This codes for CASSVVDSSGNTIYF.

V usage is TRBV9 and J usage is TRBJ1-5; D remains ambiguous. Trimming removed 0 bases from V and 6 bases from J, with 13 bases in between. CDR1 is SGDLS and CDR2 is YYNGEE in the germline V gene. The CDR3 loop spans 15 amino acids. CDR3 sequence (DNA): TGTGCCAGCAGCGTAGGTGATAAGGGAGGTCAGCCCCAGCATTTT. This codes for CASSVGDKGGQPQHF.